The source of this T cell receptor beta chain is a study of shared clonotypes between healthy human individuals (dated by TCRdb to the early 2020s). Background for the entire study: The cohort comprised two women and three men aged 18 to 49 years. For each donor, CD4 naive and CD4 memory were each given three plates, CD8 naive was given two plates, and CD8 memory was given one plate. To estimate repertoire size and how much clonotype sharing occurs between individuals, the study deeply sequenced the blood TCR repertoires of roughly 5 healthy adults. Different laboratories and diverse techniques were used to prepare libraries and sequence TCR repertoires, to increase sequencing depth and limit assay-specific biases. Per donor, leukapheresis produced somewhere between about 0.94 and 9.5 billion PBMCs.

Points the paper makes about the study in general: When several donors were compared, the shared fraction of clonotypes was about 5.4% for naive CD4, about 4% for naive CD8, more than 2% for memory CD4, and 0.3% to 0.5% for memory CD8. Larger estimated clonotype richness was generally found for naive subsets than for memory subsets. The genetic and exposure-history diversity represented was limited by the small number of donors. Even with the large sequencing depth, rarefaction of the sorted-subset datasets indicated that sequencing was incomplete. Based on pairwise subsampling, the degree of clonotype sharing among donors was expected to be affected by sequencing depth. Sampling was restricted to blood, and TCR repertoires in tissues likely differ from the TCR repertoires found in blood. Clonotypes shared by all four sorted-subset donors showed higher generation probabilities than non-shared clonotypes.

Healthy HIV-negative adults with no recently reported acute infections or vaccinations were included as donors. Only Caucasian adults living in Nashville, Tennessee, USA were represented among the donors. CD4+ T cells were enriched by magnetic negative selection, after which naive cells were positively selected on CD45RA and the negative fraction was taken as the memory subset. After blood collection by leukapheresis, PBMCs were isolated using Ficoll-Histopaque density gradient centrifugation and then cryopreserved in the vapor phase of liquid nitrogen. Analytical flow cytometry was used to check the purity and quantity of each magnetically sorted T cell population. Genomic DNA was isolated from each sorted fraction and quantified by UV absorbance on a Nanodrop 2000c. Details on this clone: The antigen this receptor binds is unknown. Base qualities are not recorded, but no much larger clone differs from it by a single base.

After removal of 4 bases from V and 6 bases from J, the junction retains 15 bases not matched to a gene. The CDR3 goes from the cysteine to the phenylalanine over 17 residues. Left in the record is the CDR3 DNA by itself, 51 bases read in frame from the first base. Based on the germline V gene, the CDR1 and CDR2 sequences are SGHDT and YYEEEE. Using the deep immunoSEQ assay, multiplex PCR amplified TCR CDR3 regions from genomic DNA. Extracted genomic DNA from each cell subset was distributed evenly across all wells of several immunoSEQ 96-well plates, and each plate was treated as a replicate. Each replicate PCR for sorted subsets received about 220 ng genomic DNA, equal to about 30,000 T cell genomes. The purified libraries were quantified using a Qubit 3.0 fluorometer, sized with a Bioanalyzer 2100, and then quantified again using the KAPA Library Quantification kit. Each immunoSEQ 96-well plate was sequenced on its own single-read 150-cycle Illumina NextSeq 550 flow cell. On the study's bioinformatics: Because the immunoSEQ output held only junctional sequences and lacked quality scores, the filtering could not match the filtering applied to full-length reads. Sequences were annotated with PyIR, a Python wrapper for IgBLAST v1.9, using IMGT germline references to assign V/J genes and CDR3. Reads were removed for weak V/J assignments (E-value above 1e-6), missing CDR3, stop codons, out-of-frame junctions, or ambiguous translated residues. V3J clonotypes were defined by identical inferred V gene, J gene, and CDR3 amino acid sequence. Percentage overlap between repertoires was computed as shared unique clonotypes divided by the size of the smaller repertoire. Richness of each repertoire was evaluated using RTK rarefaction, the Chao1 estimator, and Recon v2.1 estimates of unobserved clonotypes. For all TCRbeta clonotypes obtained by the gDNA method from a handful of donors, generation probabilities were computed with OLGA. Here the immuneACCESS table is served through TCRdb, limited to in-frame sequences with V and J called. Missing clones are a known gap in these copies; in checked studies unresolved V genes cover under half, and the rest lacks a known reason. V, J and clone size were drawn from that table, and D and trimming were deduced from the DNA. The table for this sample lists about 980,000 clones; approximately 80% of them were counted only once. The ten largest clonotypes hold approximately 1.5% of the sample.

In this chain, TRBV5-6 is recombined with TRBJ2-3; TRBD1 matches 9 bases in the middle. The receptor was isolated from a man aged 18-30 years in good health. The sample was memory CD4+ T cells sorted from blood. The label giving this sample's cell subset or site can be read as: CD45RA-negative fraction. The DNA is as follows: TGTGCCAGCAGCCCCTTGGGGACAGGGAGTTTATTGGATACGCAGTATTTT. Translation gives CASSPLGTGSLLDTQYF.